The sequence of this T cell receptor beta chain was determined in a study of graft-versus-host responses after intestinal transplantation. At the level of the study: Among the recipients, transplants were multivisceral, liver-intestinal, or isolated intestinal. Every recipient underwent anti-thymocyte globulin induction, then tacrolimus and steroids for three to four years.

Germline lookup yields CDR1 MDHEN and CDR2 SYDVKM. Germline trimming cut 1 base from V and 4 bases from J; bases unmatched to any gene: 9. This CDR3 has 16 residues. TCRdb's table, derived via immunoSEQ multiplex PCR, lists solely in-frame clones and lacks some. The repertoire holds about 90,000 clones, with 75% to 90% as singletons. A word on this clone: The antigen is undetermined.

The study's findings and limits: Among recipient marrow samples, GvH clones were found; some appeared first in ileum or blood. High graft-versus-host to host-versus-graft T cell clonal ratios marked allografts of patients with graft-donor macrochimerism.

Sequenced here: unstimulated CD8+ T cells sorted from spleen or lymph node cells, sampled before intestinal transplant. The V call is TRBV28, the J call TRBJ2-7; 8 bases fit TRBD2. The sequence came from a human donor who received an intestinal transplant. The CDR3 coding sequence is TGTGCCAGCAGTTTATTCGTCCTGGGCGGGGGGTACGAGCAGTACTTC. Its protein is CASSLFVLGGGYEQYF. Complete variable domain (other parts from reference TRBV28 and TRBJ2-7): DVKVTQSSRYLVKRTGEKVFLECVQDMDHENMFWYRQDPGLGLRLIYFSYDVKMKEKGDIPEGYSVSREKKERFSLILESASTNQTSMYLCASSLFVLGGGYEQYFGPGTRLTVT.